What follows are 13 T cell receptor beta chains derived from one specimen sequenced in a study of blood T cell repertoires in COVID-19. Using immunoSEQ multiplex PCR, the repertoire was profiled, and TCRdb retains in-frame clones only, with some absent. Counted here are approximately 200,000 clones, roughly 94% occurring once; the ten biggest clones make up approximately 0.8%. Sequences were obtained from peripheral blood. Receptors were obtained from a man aged 25 to 45 with COVID-19, enrolled during active disease.

The V call is TRBV11-2, the J call TRBJ1-1, with D unresolved. The CDR3 covers 13 residues. Germline CDR1 and CDR2: SGHAT and FQNNGV. Trimming pared 1 base from V and 1 base from J, leaving 4 bases between. For the CDR3, the DNA is TGTGCCAGCAGCTTAGGACAGAACACTGAAGCTTTCTTT. Its translation: CASSLGQNTEAFF. The whole variable domain, filled in from reference TRBV11-2 and TRBJ1-1, reads EAGVAQSPRYKIIEKRQSVAFWCNPISGHATLYWYQQILGQGPKLLIQFQNNGVVDDSQLPKDRFSAERLKGVDSTLKIQPAKLEDSAVYLCASSLGQNTEAFFGQGTRLTVV.

V and J are TRBV20-1 and TRBJ2-5, with D possibly matching TRBD2 (5 bases). The CDR3 sequence is 11 residues long. The germline CDR1 and CDR2 sequences are DFQATT and SNEGSKA (reference sequence). V was trimmed by 4 bases and J by 4 bases, leaving 7 bases between them. The CDR3 nucleotides are TGCAGTGCTAATGGAGGAGAGACCCAGTACTTC. Residues: CSANGGETQYF.

V usage is TRBV6-5 and J usage is TRBJ1-6; TRBD1 agrees at 7 bases. This CDR3 is built from 15 residues. J was trimmed by 7 bases and V by 5 bases; bases with no gene match: 8. CDR1 and CDR2 (germline): MNHEY, SVGAGI. The CDR3 protein is CASSSETGRNSPLHF. The CDR3 DNA is TGTGCCAGCAGTAGCGAGACAGGGAGAAATTCACCCCTCCACTTT.

The chain joins TRBV5-1 to TRBJ2-7; tentative D call: TRBD1 (6 bases). The CDR3 has 14 amino acids. CDR1 is SGHRS and CDR2 is YFSETQ in the germline V gene. The V end lost 1 base, the J end lost 2 bases, and 10 bases lay between the germline ends. The CDR3 region is CASSLIRGAYEQYF. CDR3 bases: TGCGCCAGCAGCTTGATCAGGGGCGCCTACGAGCAGTACTTC.

The rearrangement uses TRBV12-3 or TRBV12-4 and TRBJ1-2; no clear D. CDR3 length: 13 residues. Deletions cut 3 bases from V and 8 bases from J, with 13 bases between. CDR3 nucleotides: TGTGCCAGCAGTTTTTTGGAGGGTCGCGGCTACACCTTC. This encodes CASSFLEGRGYTF.

The gene calls are TRBV27 and TRBJ1-2; possible D gene TRBD1, 5 bases. The V end was cut by 6 bases, the J end by 6 bases, with 20 bases between. CDR1 is MNHEY, CDR2 SMNVEV, per germline (reference sequence). This CDR3 has 15 amino acids. CDR3 in amino acids: CASRRPGREGNGYTF. CDR3 in DNA: TGTGCCAGCAGGCGGCCGGGCAGGGAGGGGAATGGCTACACCTTC.

The chain is built from TRBV3-1 (or the pseudogene TRBV3-2) and TRBJ2-5; 9 bases agree with TRBD2. Trimming at V came to 0 bases and at J to 3 bases, leaving 2 bases not matched to a gene. The CDR3 has 15 residues. In germline, CDR1 is LGHDT, CDR2 YNNKEL (reference sequence). The CDR3 nucleotides are TGTGCCAGCAGCCAAGAGGGACTAGCCGAAGAGACCCAGTACTTC. This encodes CASSQEGLAEETQYF.

This chain uses TRBV2 with TRBJ2-1; 8 bases align to TRBD1. CDR3 length equals 16 residues. Unmatched junction bases numbered 5, after V lost 0 bases and J lost 4 bases. Germline CDR1 is SNHLY and CDR2 is FYNNEI. The CDR3 nucleotides are TGTGCCAGCAGTGAAGCCGGGACAGGCCGGTACAATGAGCAGTTCTTC. Amino acid sequence: CASSEAGTGRYNEQFF.

This chain's CDR3 is CASSPNRDRQETQYF. In DNA form, the CDR3 reads TGTGCCAGCTCACCAAACAGGGACCGCCAAGAGACCCAGTACTTC. The gene calls are TRBV18 and TRBJ2-5; the D gene is possibly TRBD1 (6 bases). V gave up 2 bases and J gave up 1 base, with 11 bases separating them. Looked up from germline, CDR1 is KGHSH and CDR2 is LQKENI. The CDR3 is made up of 15 amino acids.

The J gene is TRBJ2-5, the V gene TRBV3-1 (or the pseudogene TRBV3-2); TRBD2 might be the D (7 bases). Germline V gives CDR1 LGHDT, CDR2 YNNKEL (reference sequence). V lost 1 base and J lost 5, with 17 bases in between. This CDR3 comprises 16 residues. The CDR3 coding sequence is TGTGCCAGCAGCCAAGTTCTGTCGGGGGGCCGGGAGACCCAGTACTTC. This encodes CASSQVLSGGRETQYF.

The chain uses TRBV28 and TRBJ1-3; perhaps TRBD1 as D (5 bases). V lost 4 bases, J lost 0 bases, and 10 bases lay in between. The CDR3 loop spans 15 amino acids. The germline gives CDR1 MDHEN, CDR2 SYDVKM. The CDR3 nucleotides are TGTGCCAGCAGTTCGACAGACAACTCTGGAAACACCATATATTTT. It translates to CASSSTDNSGNTIYF.

The rearrangement uses TRBV4-1 and TRBJ2-5; 12 positions agree with TRBD2. Trimming removed 0 bases from V and 5 bases from J; junction bases left unmatched: 4. This CDR3 is built from 16 residues. The germline V gene encodes CDR1 MGHRA and CDR2 YSYEKL. The CDR3 loop reads CASSQDITSGGETQYF. In DNA, the CDR3 is TGCGCCAGCAGCCAAGACATAACTAGCGGGGGGGAGACCCAGTACTTC.

This chain uses TRBV6-1 with TRBJ1-2, with unresolved D. The CDR3 is 14 amino acids. V lost 3 bases and J 4 bases, leaving 12 bases between the germline ends. Germline-derived CDR1 and CDR2 are MNHNS and SASEGT. CDR3 region: CASSELWPPYGYTF. CDR3 nucleotides: TGTGCCAGCAGTGAGCTTTGGCCCCCCTATGGCTACACCTTC.